Below are 22 T cell receptor beta chains sequenced from a single sample in a study of blood T cells in healthy people across ages. A second PCR of about 6 to 12 cycles used a sample-barcoded 5' primer and a J-beta primer mix. TCRdb re-called the 5' RACE reads through MiXCR, storing one row per CDR3 protein. The sample records roughly 800,000 distinct CDR3 sequences, 20% to 30% being singletons. The same data also contributed to another study, on T cells of mothers and their children.

Sequenced sample: blood. Every receptor here comes from a boy younger than 18 in good health.

This chain joins TRBV7-2 and TRBJ2-7; D assignment may be TRBD1 or TRBD2 (5 bases each). Deletions cut 6 bases from V and 3 bases from J, with 9 bases between. The germline gives CDR1 SGHTA, CDR2 FQGNSA. The CDR3 runs 12 residues. CDR3 DNA: TGTGCCAGCAGGAGGGACCTCTACGAGCAGTACTTC. Its protein is CASRRDLYEQYF. The full variable domain, completed using reference TRBV7-2 and TRBJ2-7, is GAGVSQSPSNKVTEKGKDVELRCDPISGHTALYWYRQSLGQGLEFLIYFQGNSAPDKSGLPSDRFSAERTGGSVSTLTIQRTQQEDSAVYLCASRRDLYEQYFGPGTRLTVT.

This clonotype was observed a few times. The junction departs from germline at one end; a sequencing error may be responsible. The chain uses TRBV28 and TRBJ2-1, with 8 bases that match TRBD2. Germline assignment: CDR1 MDHEN and CDR2 SYDVKM. This CDR3 is 16 amino acids long. This CDR3 is CASSLSTGRAGGEQFF. CDR3 bases: TGTGCCAGCAGTTTGTCGACCGGGAGGGCGGGGGGTGAGCAATTCTTC.

Regarding this clonotype: An end of the junction differs from the germline gene, which may be a read error. The V and J genes are TRBV20-1 and TRBJ2-2; either TRBD1 or TRBD2 may fit D (6 bases each). Per the germline V gene, CDR1 is DFQATT and CDR2 is SNEGSKA (reference sequence). This CDR3 contains 13 residues. The CDR3 region is CSGRDTNTGGLFF. The CDR3 DNA reads as TGCAGTGGTAGGGACACCAACACCGGGGGGCTGTTTTTT.

A few counts support this clonotype. J is TRBJ2-7 and V is TRBV28; D may match TRBD1 or TRBD2 (5 bases each). V was clipped by 2 bases and J by 2 bases, with 10 bases between them. The germline CDR1 and CDR2 sequences are MDHEN and SYDVKM. The CDR3 length is 14 residues. CDR3 DNA: TGTGCCAGCAGTTTAGGGGGATTGGCCTACGAGCAGTACTTC. Its protein is CASSLGGLAYEQYF. The variable domain in full, completed from reference TRBV28 and TRBJ2-7, reads DVKVTQSSRYLVKRTGEKVFLECVQDMDHENMFWYRQDPGLGLRLIYFSYDVKMKEKGDIPEGYSVSREKKERFSLILESASTNQTSMYLCASSLGGLAYEQYFGPGTRLTVT.

This clonotype was seen a few times. The CDR3 coding sequence is TGTGCCAGCAGCCCGCAAAGGGGGGAAGCTTTCTTT. Its protein product is CASSPQRGEAFF. The rearrangement joins TRBV7-2 to TRBJ1-1, with a weak D call TRBD1 (6 bases). In germline, CDR1 is SGHTA, CDR2 FQGNSA. The CDR3 length is 12 residues. Trimming pared 5 bases from V and 8 bases from J, leaving 12 bases between.

The chain links TRBV28 to TRBJ2-2; D gene uncertain. V was shortened by 3 bases and J by 6 bases, with 17 bases between the two germline ends. Germline V gives CDR1 MDHEN, CDR2 SYDVKM. The CDR3 consists of 16 residues. This chain's CDR3 is CASSFQFRGKPGELFF. CDR3 sequence (DNA): TGTGCCAGCAGTTTCCAGTTTCGTGGGAAACCCGGGGAGCTGTTTTTT.

This clonotype was seen a handful of times. J is TRBJ2-1 and V is TRBV20-1; D remains unclear. V was clipped by 5 bases and J by 7 bases, with 12 bases between them. CDR3 size: 12 residues. Germline-derived CDR1 and CDR2 are DFQATT and SNEGSKA (reference sequence). CDR3 protein: CSAGPWENEQFF. The DNA of the CDR3 is TGCAGTGCTGGCCCCTGGGAAAATGAGCAGTTCTTC.

The rearrangement links TRBV20-1 to TRBJ1-4; 7 bases agree with TRBD1. Germline V CDR1 and CDR2: DFQATT, SNEGSKA (reference sequence). V gave up 0 bases and J gave up 2 bases; unmatched junction bases: 9. The CDR3 runs 17 residues. The CDR3 sequence: CSARDWGTVRTNEKLFF. CDR3 DNA: TGCAGTGCTAGAGATTGGGGGACAGTACGGACTAATGAAAAACTGTTTTTT.

This clonotype was seen a few times. The CDR3 bases are TGTGCCAGCAGTTACTCTGGACTAGCGGGAGGTAGGGGCAATGAGCAGTTCTTC. This gives the protein CASSYSGLAGGRGNEQFF. The chain combines TRBV6-6 with TRBJ2-1; the match to TRBD2 covers 14 bases. The CDR3 is 18 residues long. CDR1 MNHNY and CDR2 SVGAGI come from the germline V gene (reference sequence). Trimming took 0 bases from V and 6 from J; bases not matched to a gene: 7.

This clonotype has just a few counts. This chain uses TRBV9 with TRBJ1-4; 12 bases align to TRBD1. J lost 7 bases, V lost 4 bases, and 11 bases had no gene match. The V gene's germline CDR1 is SGDLS and CDR2 YYNGEE. The CDR3 covers 17 residues. DNA for the CDR3: TGTGCCAGCAGCTTCCGGGACAGGGGGCTAGGTCCTGAAAAACTGTTTTTT. Amino acid sequence: CASSFRDRGLGPEKLFF.

Only one count was recorded for this clonotype. This chain uses TRBV7-9 with TRBJ1-1; D not certain. Germline lookup yields CDR1 SEHNR and CDR2 FQNEAQ (reference sequence). V dropped 3 bases and J dropped 3 bases, with 11 bases sitting between them. This CDR3 spans 14 amino acids. The chain's CDR3 is CASSFGREDTEAFF. The CDR3 nucleotides are TGTGCCAGCAGCTTCGGGAGGGAGGACACTGAAGCTTTCTTT. Looking up the rest from reference TRBV7-9 and TRBJ1-1 gives the full variable domain: DTGVSQNPRHKITKRGQNVTFRCDPISEHNRLYWYRQTLGQGPEFLTYFQNEAQLEKSRLLSDRFSAERPKGSFSTLEIQRTEQGDSAMYLCASSFGREDTEAFFGQGTRLTVV.

CDR3 in DNA: TGCAGCGGAGGGACGGGGTCCTACGAGCAGTACTTC. Its translation: CSGGTGSYEQYF. This chain joins TRBV29-1 and TRBJ2-5; D possibly matches TRBD1 or TRBD2 (5 bases each). Near its end, the DNA agrees better with TRBJ2-7, so the J call may be wrong. The CDR3 consists of 12 residues. Germline assignment: CDR1 SQVTM and CDR2 ANQGSEA.

This clonotype was seen more than once but under ten times. This rearrangement joins TRBV9 to TRBJ1-4; perhaps TRBD1 as D (6 bases). There are 15 residues in the CDR3. The germline gives CDR1 SGDLS, CDR2 YYNGEE. The V and J ends lost 4 bases and 8 bases respectively, with 18 bases between them. This CDR3 is CASSPLDSLAEKLFF. The CDR3 bases are TGTGCCAGCAGCCCCCTGGACAGTTTAGCGGAAAAACTGTTTTTT.

The CDR3 sequence: CASSVFGGTNTEAFF. In DNA form, the CDR3 reads TGTGCCAGCAGCGTATTCGGAGGGACGAACACTGAAGCTTTCTTT. This sequence joins TRBV9 and TRBJ1-1, with a possible D match to TRBD1 (5 bases). CDR3 size: 15 residues. Between the trimmed V and J ends, which lost 1 base and 1 base, there was a span of 11 bases. Germline CDR1 is SGDLS and CDR2 is YYNGEE.

J is TRBJ1-2 and V is TRBV5-1; a possible D gene is TRBD1 (5 bases). The ends were cut back, 3 bases at V and 8 bases at J, with 14 bases in the middle. CDR1 is SGHRS and CDR2 is YFSETQ in the germline V gene. This CDR3 is 13 amino acids long. The CDR3 sequence is CASSYGATSGYTF. In DNA, the CDR3 is TGCGCCAGCAGCTACGGGGCTACGTCCGGCTACACCTTC.

The rearrangement joins TRBV7-8 to TRBJ2-1; 11 bases are shared with TRBD2. Germline V gene sequence: CDR1 SGHVS, CDR2 FQNEAQ. V lost 1 base to trimming and J lost 0 bases; unmatched junction nucleotides: 8. CDR3 size: 19 residues. The CDR3 sequence: CASSLGLAGGLSSYNEQFF. In DNA form, the CDR3 reads TGTGCCAGCAGCTTAGGGCTAGCGGGAGGCCTGAGCTCCTACAATGAGCAGTTCTTC.

This clonotype was seen more than once but under ten times. The V call is TRBV6-5, the J call TRBJ1-1; D is perhaps TRBD1 (5 bases). V was cut by 7 bases and J by 5 bases, with 11 bases left in between. In germline, CDR1 is MNHEY, CDR2 SVGAGI. The CDR3 is 12 amino acids. In nucleotides, the CDR3 is TGTGCCAGCACCACGCAGGGAACTGAAGCTTTCTTT. Residues: CASTTQGTEAFF.

This clonotype was seen a handful of times. V is TRBV6-1 and J is TRBJ2-7; 11 nucleotides line up with TRBD2. The CDR3 sequence is 16 residues long. V shed 6 bases and J 0 bases; nucleotides not matched to a gene: 7. Per germline, CDR1 MNHNS and CDR2 SASEGT. This CDR3 reads CASRGLAGDSSYEQYF. DNA of the CDR3: TGTGCCAGCAGAGGACTAGCGGGCGACAGCTCCTACGAGCAGTACTTC.

Details on this clonotype: An end of the junction differs from the germline gene, which may be a read error. The V gene is TRBV28, the J gene TRBJ2-1; D is undetermined. Germline V CDR1 and CDR2: MDHEN, SYDVKM. The CDR3 length is 15 residues. The CDR3 reads CASSGKLRRYNEQSF. The CDR3 DNA is TGTGCCAGCAGTGGGAAATTACGGCGCTACAATGAGCAGTCCTTC. Variable domain in full (rest from reference TRBV28 and TRBJ2-1): DVKVTQSSRYLVKRTGEKVFLECVQDMDHENMFWYRQDPGLGLRLIYFSYDVKMKEKGDIPEGYSVSREKKERFSLILESASTNQTSMYLCASSGKLRRYNEQSFGPGTRLTVL.

This chain uses TRBV28 with TRBJ2-3; 12 bases are a match to TRBD1. Losses at the gene ends were 2 bases for V and 3 bases for J; bases not matched to a gene: 3. CDR3 length: 16 residues. Germline CDR1 reads MDHEN; CDR2 reads SYDVKM. CDR3 amino acids: CASSLAGQGATDTQYF. CDR3 coding DNA: TGTGCCAGCAGTTTAGCGGGACAGGGGGCTACAGATACGCAGTATTTT. Filled out from reference TRBV28 and TRBJ2-3, the complete variable domain reads DVKVTQSSRYLVKRTGEKVFLECVQDMDHENMFWYRQDPGLGLRLIYFSYDVKMKEKGDIPEGYSVSREKKERFSLILESASTNQTSMYLCASSLAGQGATDTQYFGPGTRLTVL.

This clonotype was seen more than once but under ten times. This chain connects TRBV4-3 to TRBJ1-4, with 9 nucleotides matching TRBD1. Trimming took 0 bases from V and 5 from J; bases not matched to a gene: 1. The CDR3 contains 15 residues. The V gene's germline CDR1 is LGHNA and CDR2 YSLEER. In DNA, the CDR3 is TGCGCCAGCAGCCAAGAGGGGACAGGGAATGAAAAACTGTTTTTT. It is translated as CASSQEGTGNEKLFF.

This clonotype was picked up a small number of times. The junction differs from germline at one of its ends, possibly a read error. The chain uses TRBV7-2 and TRBJ2-1; D is ambiguous. CDR3 length: 13 amino acids. CDR1 and CDR2 from the germline V gene are SGHTA and FQGNSA. This CDR3 reads CAGSPIGVGEQFF. The CDR3, as DNA: TGTGCCGGCAGCCCTATTGGAGTCGGTGAGCAGTTCTTC.